The present T cell receptor beta chain was sequenced within a study of blood T cell repertoires in COVID-19. Overall study context: The samples span acute and convalescent COVID-19 from the United States, Italy and Spain.

CDR1 is LNHNV, CDR2 YYDKDF, per germline (reference sequence). J was trimmed by 7 bases and V by 3 bases; bases with no gene match: 7. The CDR3 totals 16 residues. Sequencing was performed with immunoSEQ multiplex PCR; in TCRdb, only in-frame clones are kept and a portion is missing. The table lists about 240,000 clones, about 86% of them singletons, with 6.2% in the top ten. This clonotype was obtained from a man in his 60s with acute or convalescent COVID-19. The sample comprised peripheral blood. This chain links TRBV15 with TRBJ2-1; 12 nucleotides agree with TRBD2. CDR3 sequence reads: CATSRQALAGGNEQFF. Here the CDR3 DNA reads TGTGCCACCAGCAGGCAGGCCCTAGCGGGAGGGAATGAGCAGTTCTTC.